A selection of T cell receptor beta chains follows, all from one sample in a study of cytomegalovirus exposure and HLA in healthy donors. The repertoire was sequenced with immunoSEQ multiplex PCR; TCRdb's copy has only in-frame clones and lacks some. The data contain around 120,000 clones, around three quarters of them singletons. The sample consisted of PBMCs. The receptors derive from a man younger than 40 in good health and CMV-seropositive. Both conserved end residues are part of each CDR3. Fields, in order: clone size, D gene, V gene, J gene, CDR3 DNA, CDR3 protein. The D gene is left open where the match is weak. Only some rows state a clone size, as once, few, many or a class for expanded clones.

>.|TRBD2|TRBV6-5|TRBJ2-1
TGTGCCAGCACCGACCCGGGGACTAGCCGGGCGTTCTTC
CASTDPGTSRAFF
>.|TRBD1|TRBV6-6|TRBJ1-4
TGTGCCAGCAACCCACCGGGACAGGGGGTGGAAAAACTGTTTTTT
CASNPPGQGVEKLFF
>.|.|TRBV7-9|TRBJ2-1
TGTGCCAGCAGCTTCGACAGAGACGATGAGCAGTTCTTC
CASSFDRDDEQFF
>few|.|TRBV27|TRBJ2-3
TGTGCCAGCAGTTTAGCGGCAAGCACAGATACGCAGTATTTT
CASSLAASTDTQYF
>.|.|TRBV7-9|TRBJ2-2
TGTTCCAGCAGCTTACGCGGGACGGGAAACACCGGGGAGCTGTTTTTT
CSSSLRGTGNTGELFF
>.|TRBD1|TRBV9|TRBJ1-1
TGTGCCAGCAGCGTGGGGATGGGACAGCTGAACACTGAAGCTTTCTTT
CASSVGMGQLNTEAFF
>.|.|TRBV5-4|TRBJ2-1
TGTGCCAGCATCTCGGAGGGGTACAATGAGCAGTTCTTC
CASISEGYNEQFF
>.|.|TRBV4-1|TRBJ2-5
TGCGCCAGCAGCCAAGTTGGGGGGAGGGAGACCCAGTACTTC
CASSQVGGRETQYF
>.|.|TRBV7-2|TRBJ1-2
TGTGCCAGCAGCTTAGGTTTCACTAACTATGGCTACACCTTC
CASSLGFTNYGYTF
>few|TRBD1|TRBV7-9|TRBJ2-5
TGTTCCAGCAGCCAGACAGGGAAAGAGACCCAGTACTTC
CSSSQTGKETQYF
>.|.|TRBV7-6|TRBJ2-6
TGTGCCAGCAGCTTATACAGGGCCCGCTCTGGGGCCAACGGCCTGACTTTC
CASSLYRARSGANGLTF
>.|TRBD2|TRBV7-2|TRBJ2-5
TGTGCCAGCAGCTCCGGGACTAGCGGACCCCCCGAGACCCAGTACTTC
CASSSGTSGPPETQYF
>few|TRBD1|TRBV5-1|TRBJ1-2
TGCGCCAGCAGCTTGAAGGGGGCGGGCTATGGCTACACCTTC
CASSLKGAGYGYTF
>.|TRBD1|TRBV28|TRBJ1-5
TGTGCCAGCAGTCCCGGGACAGGGTTTCGCGGTCAGCCCCAGCATTTT
CASSPGTGFRGQPQHF
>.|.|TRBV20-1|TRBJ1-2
TGCAGTGCTAGGCAGGGTACCACCTTC
CSARQGTTF
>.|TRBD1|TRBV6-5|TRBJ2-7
TGTGCCAGCAGGACTTCACAGGGGAGCTCCTACGAGCAGTACTTC
CASRTSQGSSYEQYF
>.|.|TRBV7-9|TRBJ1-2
TGTGCCAGCAGCCCCTGGAACAGAATAAACTATGGCTACACCTTC
CASSPWNRINYGYTF
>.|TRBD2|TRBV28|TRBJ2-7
TGTGCCAGCAGTTTAAAGCGGGGGGACTCCTACGAGCAGTACTTC
CASSLKRGDSYEQYF
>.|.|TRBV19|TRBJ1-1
TGTGCCAGCACACGCTCCTGGAACACTGAAGCTTTCTTT
CASTRSWNTEAFF
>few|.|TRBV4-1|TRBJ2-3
TGCGCCAGCACCCAGGGGGGGCTAGTTCATACAGATACGCAGTATTTT
CASTQGGLVHTDTQYF
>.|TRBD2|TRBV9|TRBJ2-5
TGTGCCAGCAGCCCGGCTAGCGGACAAGAGACCCAGTACTTC
CASSPASGQETQYF
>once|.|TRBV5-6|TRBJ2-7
TGTGCCAGCAGCGCCAGACGTGGAGCCTACGAGCAGTACTTC
CASSARRGAYEQYF
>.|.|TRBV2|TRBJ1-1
TGTGCCAGCATCCTCGGGGGGGGCGCTGAAGCTTTCTTT
CASILGGGAEAFF
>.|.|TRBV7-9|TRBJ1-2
TGTGCCAGCAGCGGCGGGGACTATGGCTACACCTTC
CASSGGDYGYTF
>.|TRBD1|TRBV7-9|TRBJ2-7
TGTTCCAGCAGCCAGGGACAGTTCTACGAGCAGTACTTC
CSSSQGQFYEQYF